This T cell receptor (beta chain) was captured by sequencing in a study of patients and donors after allogeneic stem cell transplantation. Germline trimming cut 5 bases from V and 3 bases from J; bases unmatched to any gene: 7. This CDR3 region has 16 residues. TCRdb used MiXCR to reprocess the RT-PCR reads, holding one entry per CDR3 protein. The data hold 800,000 to 1,000,000 distinct CDR3 sequences, with more than 15% observed a single time. This clonotype was counted many times. The chain joins TRBV12-3 or TRBV12-4 to TRBJ2-1; 10 nucleotides match TRBD2. Sequenced: blood, either unsorted or a sorted T cell fraction (not recorded which). The receptor comes from a human donor who was either an allogeneic HSCT recipient or a stem cell or donor lymphocyte infusion donor (not recorded which). It is not recorded whose cells these are; they may come from a transplant donor. The CDR3 sequence: CASSLKRGGLYNEQFF. CDR3 DNA: TGTGCCAGCAGTCTCAAGCGGGGGGGCCTCTACAATGAGCAGTTCTTC.